This section outlines one TCR beta chain sequence together with its context. Its specificity is not known. Assay: immunoSEQ multiplex PCR; the TCRdb copy retains only in-frame clones and omits some. The sample has 11,000 to 15,000 clones, around 68% seen once; the top ten hold less than 10%. V lost 5 bases and J 8 bases, leaving 16 bases between the germline ends. The CDR3 extends over 14 amino acids. CDR1 and CDR2 (germline): MNHEY, SMNVEV (reference sequence). This record belongs to a study of tumor-infiltrating lymphocytes in localized non-small cell lung cancer. The study, taken as a whole, reports: Compared with uninvolved lung, tumors showed higher T cell infiltration by TCRbeta sequencing. IM1 and IM2 tumors showed no difference in T-cell fraction. Each assay used a separate piece of the same tissue.

The receptor's source is a human donor with non-small cell lung cancer. The genes are TRBV27 and TRBJ2-1; D is unresolved. Sequencing was performed on uninvolved lung tissue not adjacent to the tumor. The CDR3 is CASSPSSHGDEQFF. The DNA of the CDR3 is TGTGCCAGCAGTCCCTCGTCACATGGGGATGAGCAGTTCTTC.